This T cell receptor beta chain was retrieved from a study of blood T cell repertoires in COVID-19. Across the study: COVID-19 samples, acute and convalescent, were from the United States, Italy and Spain. Sources were T cells, B-cell-depleted T cells, or PBMCs; the material itself was cDNA or gDNA.

Original handling: From reference gene primer amplification, estimates of nucleated cell counts were derived. Method: immunoSEQ multiplex PCR; TCRdb's copy keeps in-frame clones and lacks some. That table gives V, J and clone size, and the DNA gave D and trimming. The sample yields over 200,000 clones, around 80% seen once. The CDR3 contains 15 residues. V lost 1 base, J lost 6 bases, and 3 bases stayed unmatched. Germline V gives CDR1 LGHNA, CDR2 YNFKEQ. The sequencing sample was made of peripheral blood. This receptor was obtained from a man of 80 years or more with acute or convalescent COVID-19. The chain joins TRBV4-2 to TRBJ1-5; 10 nucleotides align to TRBD1. The CDR3 nucleotides read TGTGCCAGCAGCCAAGGACAGGGGGCACGTCAGCCCCAGCATTTT. Translated: CASSQGQGARQPQHF.